One sample yielded the 13 T cell receptor beta chains listed below, sequenced in a study of blood T cell repertoires in COVID-19. Libraries were prepared by immunoSEQ multiplex PCR; TCRdb keeps only in-frame clonotypes and omits some of them. The data show roughly 340,000 clones, roughly 90% seen once. The sequencing sample was made of peripheral blood. These receptors all stem from an older woman with COVID-19, enrolled during active disease.

The V and J genes are TRBV2 and TRBJ1-1, with D unresolved. Germline V gene data show CDR1 as SNHLY and CDR2 as FYNNEI. The V end lost 4 bases, the J end lost 1 base, and 13 bases lay between the germline ends. The CDR3 is 15 amino acids. CDR3 DNA sequence: TGTGCCAGCAGTGTTAGCGACCGAGGGAACACTGAAGCTTTCTTT. Translated: CASSVSDRGNTEAFF.

This sequence joins TRBV12-5 and TRBJ1-6, with TRBD1 matching 7 bases. Trimming took 0 bases from V and 10 from J; bases not matched to a gene: 0. The CDR3 spans 13 residues. The germline V gene has CDR1 LGHNT and CDR2 FRNRAP. The CDR3 DNA is TGTGCTAGTGGTTTGGTAGGGGGCTCACCCCTCCACTTT. Encoded protein: CASGLVGGSPLHF.

The genes are TRBV7-9 and TRBJ1-1; D gene ambiguous. This CDR3 has 13 amino acids. Looked up from germline, CDR1 is SEHNR and CDR2 is FQNEAQ (reference sequence). The germline V and J ends were trimmed by 5 bases and 5 bases, with 12 bases remaining between them. CDR3 protein: CASSPDSGTEAFF. CDR3 DNA sequence: TGTGCCAGCAGCCCGGACTCGGGGACTGAAGCTTTCTTT.

The genes are TRBV5-1 and TRBJ2-1; D is possibly TRBD2 (6 bases). V was cut by 2 bases and J by 4 bases, with 10 bases left in between. Germline V gene data show CDR1 as SGHRS and CDR2 as YFSETQ. There are 14 residues in the CDR3. CDR3 residues: CASSLLGGYNEQFF. DNA of the CDR3: TGCGCCAGCAGCTTACTGGGGGGATACAATGAGCAGTTCTTC.

The CDR3, as DNA: TGTGCCAGTTTCTTAGCGGGTACGCAGTATTTT. This encodes CASFLAGTQYF. The chain recombines TRBV27 with TRBJ2-3; 7 bases line up with TRBD2. Germline V gene data show CDR1 as MNHEY and CDR2 as SMNVEV (reference sequence). The CDR3 consists of 11 residues. The J segment lost 8 bases and the V segment lost 9 bases, leaving 5 bases of the junction unmatched.

This sequence joins TRBV7-2 and TRBJ1-2; D gene uncertain. The CDR3 is made up of 13 amino acids. Trimming took off 5 bases at V and 4 bases at J, with 11 bases between the two ends. Germline V gene data show CDR1 as SGHTA and CDR2 as FQGNSA. This CDR3 reads CASSVGRGYGYTF. In nucleotides, the CDR3 is TGTGCCAGCAGCGTAGGGCGAGGCTATGGCTACACCTTC.

V usage is TRBV19 and J usage is TRBJ2-7; 7 nucleotides align to TRBD2. Germline V gives CDR1 LNHDA, CDR2 SQIVND (reference sequence). The CDR3 loop spans 13 amino acids. V lost 8 bases to trimming and J lost 1 base; unmatched junction nucleotides: 5. CDR3 coding DNA: TGTGCCAGTTCCGGGGGGAGTTCCTACGAGCAGTACTTC. This translates into CASSGGSSYEQYF.

The CDR3 nucleotides are TGTGCCAGCAGTGAAGGGGGGCGGAACGGCTACACCTTC. Translated, it gives CASSEGGRNGYTF. This rearrangement joins TRBV6-1 to TRBJ1-2, with a weak D call TRBD1 (6 bases). Germline V CDR1 and CDR2: MNHNS, SASEGT. With 1 base removed from V and 8 bases from J, the gap between germline ends came to 11 bases. CDR3 length: 13 residues.

The chain carries TRBV10-3 and TRBJ1-6; TRBD1 matches at 7 bases. This CDR3 comprises 20 residues. The J segment lost 3 bases and the V segment lost 0 bases, leaving 14 bases of the junction unmatched. Germline V CDR1 and CDR2: ENHRY, SYGVKD. The CDR3 spells CAISESRETGISSYNSPLHF. For the CDR3, the DNA is TGTGCCATCAGTGAGTCGAGGGAGACAGGGATAAGTAGCTATAATTCACCCCTCCACTTT.

The V gene is TRBV18, the J gene TRBJ1-3, with D possibly TRBD1 on 5 matching bases. Trimming left V 1 base short and J 4 bases short, with 17 bases between. This CDR3 has 17 residues. CDR1 KGHSH and CDR2 LQKENI come from the germline V gene. The DNA for the CDR3 is TGTGCCAGCTCACCACTCCCCGGGCGGGGCACGGGAAACACCATATATTTT. As protein: CASSPLPGRGTGNTIYF.

The chain joins TRBV6-5 to TRBJ1-2, with TRBD1 identical over 8 bases. The junction had 5 bases not matched to a gene; V was cut back by 2 bases and J by 6 bases. The CDR3 totals 14 residues. CDR1 is MNHEY and CDR2 is SVGAGI in the germline V gene. The chain's CDR3 is CASSYTGGGNGYTF. CDR3 in DNA: TGTGCCAGCAGTTACACAGGGGGTGGAAATGGCTACACCTTC.

The V call is TRBV4-2, the J call TRBJ2-5; maybe TRBD2 (6 bases). Germline V gene lookup returns CDR1 LGHNA and CDR2 YNFKEQ. Deletions cut 0 bases from V and 3 bases from J, with 17 bases between. This CDR3 contains 17 residues. The CDR3 spells CASSQDPAGRGEETQYF. In DNA, the CDR3 is TGTGCCAGCAGCCAAGATCCCGCAGGGCGCGGGGAAGAGACCCAGTACTTC.

The chain joins TRBV5-1 to TRBJ2-5, with 9 bases lining up with TRBD2. CDR3 length: 16 amino acids. Germline-derived CDR1 and CDR2 are SGHRS and YFSETQ. V lost 0 bases and J lost 2; bases outside the gene matches: 5. The CDR3 region is CASSLALAGEQETQYF. CDR3 DNA: TGCGCCAGCAGCTTGGCGTTAGCGGGGGAGCAAGAGACCCAGTACTTC.